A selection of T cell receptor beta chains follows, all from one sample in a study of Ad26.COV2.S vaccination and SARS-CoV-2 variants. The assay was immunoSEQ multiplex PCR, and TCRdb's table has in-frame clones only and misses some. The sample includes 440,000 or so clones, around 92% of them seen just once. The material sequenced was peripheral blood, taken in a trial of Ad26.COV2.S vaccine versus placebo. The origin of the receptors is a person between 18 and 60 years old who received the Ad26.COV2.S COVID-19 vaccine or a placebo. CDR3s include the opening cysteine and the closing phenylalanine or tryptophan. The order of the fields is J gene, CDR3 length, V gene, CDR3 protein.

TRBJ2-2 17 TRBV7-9 CASSSMPTGLDTGELFF
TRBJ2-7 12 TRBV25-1 CASSTTGHEQYF
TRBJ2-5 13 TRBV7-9 CASSLRAGGTQYF
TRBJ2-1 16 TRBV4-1 CASSQVLRGSYNEQFF
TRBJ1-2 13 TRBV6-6 CASTRDRNYGYTF
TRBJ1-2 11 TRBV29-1 CSGTGDYGYTF
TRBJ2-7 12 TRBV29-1 CSGRDRNYEQYF
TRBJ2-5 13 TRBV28 CASSFGSWGTQYF
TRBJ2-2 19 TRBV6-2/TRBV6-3 CASSYLTVRDWINTGELFF
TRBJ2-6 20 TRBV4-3 CASSQGLAGGLSSGANVLTF
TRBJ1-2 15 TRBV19 CASSSVGGKGYGYTF
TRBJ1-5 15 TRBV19 CASISRTGSNQPQHF
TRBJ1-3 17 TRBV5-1 CASSFGGQGSSGNTIYF
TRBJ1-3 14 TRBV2 CASTFSTVGNTIYF
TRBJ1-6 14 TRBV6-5 CASSYAGANSPLHF
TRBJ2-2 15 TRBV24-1 CATSSSGGYTGELFF
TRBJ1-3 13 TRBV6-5 CASTRATGNTIYF
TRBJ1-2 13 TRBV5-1 CASSLEPAYGYTF
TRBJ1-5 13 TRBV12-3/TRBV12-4 CASSFGSNQPQHF
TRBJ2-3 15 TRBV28 CASSSSRGGTDTQYF
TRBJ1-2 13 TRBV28 CASSSGSSYGYTF
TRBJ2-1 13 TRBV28 CASSLYGSSEQFF
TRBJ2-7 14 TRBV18 CASSPPTNLYEQYF
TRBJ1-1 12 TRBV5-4 CASSLVGGEAFF
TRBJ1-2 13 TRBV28 CASSLPDGNGYTF
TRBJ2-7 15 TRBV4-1 CASSPLGQEHYEQYF
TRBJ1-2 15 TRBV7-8 CASSLRGTGNYGYTF